This TCR beta chain was profiled in a study of T-cell reconstitution after alpha-beta-depleted transplantation in children. Preparation of the TCRbeta library used unique molecular identifiers. TCRdb independently ran MiXCR on the PCR reads; one entry per CDR3 protein. Here the sample spans almost 400,000 distinct CDR3 sequences, just over 20% being singletons. Deletions cut 5 bases from V and 6 bases from J, with 12 bases between. The CDR3 runs 13 residues. Germline V gene data show CDR1 as LGHNA and CDR2 as YSLEER. The chain employs TRBV4-3 and TRBJ2-3; D gene ambiguous. This sequence was found in a human donor who donated a stem cell graft to a child with acute myeloid leukemia. This specimen consisted of PBMCs from the stem cell graft donor, obtained from the stem cell graft. The chain's CDR3 is CASSSNVGDTQYF. For the CDR3, the DNA is TGCGCCAGCAGCTCAAACGTGGGTGATACGCAGTATTTT.